This entry is about one T cell receptor beta chain. Some clones are missing from TCRdb's copy, which holds only in-frame ones; the method was immunoSEQ multiplex PCR. The table lists hundreds of thousands of clones, more than 85% of them singletons, with more than 10% in the top ten. It was the approximately 130-subject validation cohort, separate from the roughly 700-subject first cohort, to which the donors belonged. The length of the CDR3 is 15 residues. V was clipped by 5 bases and J by 11 bases, with 22 bases between them. Germline CDR1 is MNHEY and CDR2 is SVGAGI. This sample was included in a study of cytomegalovirus exposure and HLA in healthy donors.

Sequenced: PBMCs. The rearrangement uses TRBV6-5 and TRBJ2-1; tentatively, D is TRBD2 (6 bases). The source is a man younger than 30 in good health and CMV-seropositive. The CDR3 sequence: CASSPRSGSPPKQFF. The CDR3 nucleotides read TGTGCCAGCAGTCCAAGGAGCGGGTCCCCCCCAAAGCAGTTCTTC.